These 26 T cell receptor beta chains came from one sample sequenced in a study of Ad26.COV2.S vaccination and SARS-CoV-2 variants. Sample treatment: some 20 received Ad26.COV2.S at low or high dose, single or two shots; about 5 received placebo; per-sample allocation not given. Specimens were obtained on day 63 following the first vaccine or placebo injection. The assay was immunoSEQ multiplex PCR, and TCRdb's table has in-frame clones only and misses some. In the table there are over 350,000 clones, 75% to 90% of which are singletons. The specimen was peripheral blood, collected in a trial of Ad26.COV2.S vaccine versus placebo. All receptors come from a person between 18 and 59 years old who received the Ad26.COV2.S COVID-19 vaccine or a placebo.

CDR3 loop: CASSEEAGANVLTF. CDR3 DNA sequence: TGTGCCAGCAGTGAAGAGGCTGGGGCCAACGTCCTGACTTTC. V and J are TRBV2 and TRBJ2-6; D ambiguous. V lost 1 base, J lost 2 bases, and 3 bases lay in between. Germline CDR1 SNHLY, CDR2 FYNNEI. The CDR3 sequence is 14 residues long.

The chain employs TRBV20-1 and TRBJ2-4; D is uncertain. The CDR3 extends over 14 amino acids. Trimming removed 3 bases at V and 0 bases at J, with 9 bases between. CDR1 DFQATT and CDR2 SNEGSKA come from the germline V gene (reference sequence). The CDR3 DNA sequence: TGCAGTGCTAGTTTGGAGTCAGCCAAAAACATTCAGTACTTC. It yields the protein CSASLESAKNIQYF.

The CDR3: CASSGDIYSYNEQFF. CDR3 nucleotide sequence: TGTGCCAGCAGTGGCGACATCTACTCCTACAATGAGCAGTTCTTC. The chain employs TRBV2 and TRBJ2-1; the D is unclear. Germline-derived CDR1 and CDR2 are SNHLY and FYNNEI. The CDR3 covers 15 residues. Trimming left V 4 bases short and J 0 bases short, with 10 bases between.

This chain uses TRBV14 with TRBJ2-1; 9 bases map to TRBD1. CDR3 length equals 15 residues. Germline V lookup: CDR1 SGHDN, CDR2 FVKESK. After removal of 4 bases from V and 3 bases from J, the junction contained 4 bases not matched to a gene. The CDR3 spells CASSRLTGGYNEQFF. In DNA form, the CDR3 reads TGTGCCAGCAGCCGCCTGACAGGGGGCTACAATGAGCAGTTCTTC. Supplemented by reference TRBV14 and TRBJ2-1, the full variable domain reads EAGVTQFPSHSVIEKGQTVTLRCDPISGHDNLYWYRRVMGKEIKFLLHFVKESKQDESGMPNNRFLAERTGGTYSTLKVQPAELEDSGVYFCASSRLTGGYNEQFFGPGTRLTVL.

This chain links TRBV6-2 or TRBV6-3 with TRBJ1-2; possibly TRBD1 for D (5 bases). The length of the CDR3 is 14 residues. The V and J ends lost 2 bases and 5 bases respectively, with 12 bases between them. Germline CDR1 is MNHEY and CDR2 is SVGEGT. The CDR3 reads CASSYAGTSYGYTF. CDR3 DNA sequence: TGTGCCAGCAGTTACGCCGGGACGTCGTATGGCTACACCTTC.

This sequence joins TRBV4-1 and TRBJ1-1, with D uncertain. CDR1 is MGHRA and CDR2 is YSYEKL in the germline V gene. The CDR3 is 14 residues long. V was shortened by 4 bases and J by 1 base, with 10 bases between the two germline ends. The CDR3: CASSPRSGNTEAFF. The CDR3 nucleotides read TGCGCCAGCAGCCCCCGCAGCGGGAACACTGAAGCTTTCTTT.

The gene calls are TRBV27 and TRBJ2-6; the D call may be TRBD1 or TRBD2 (5 bases each). Trimming took 3 bases from V and 3 from J, leaving 15 bases between them. The germline gives CDR1 MNHEY, CDR2 SMNVEV (reference sequence). The CDR3 has 17 amino acids. The CDR3 region is CASSFTGTPGGANVLTF. For the CDR3, the DNA is TGTGCCAGCAGTTTCACCGGGACCCCAGGTGGGGCCAACGTCCTGACTTTC.

This CDR3 reads CASSPSITEAFF. In DNA form, the CDR3 reads TGTGCCAGCAGCCCCAGTATCACTGAAGCTTTCTTT. V and J are TRBV7-8 and TRBJ1-1; D ambiguous. The V end lost 5 bases, the J end lost 4 bases, and 8 bases lay between the germline ends. Germline V gene lookup returns CDR1 SGHVS and CDR2 FQNEAQ. The CDR3 spans 12 residues. Combining the CDR3 with reference TRBV7-8 and TRBJ1-1 gives the whole variable domain GAGVSQSPRYKVAKRGQDVALRCDPISGHVSLFWYQQALGQGPEFLTYFQNEAQLDKSGLPSDRFFAERPEGSVSTLKIQRTQQEDSAVYLCASSPSITEAFFGQGTRLTVV.

The V and J genes are TRBV7-2 and TRBJ1-1; D uncertain. This CDR3 has 13 amino acids. V was shortened by 5 bases and J by 1 base, with 8 bases between the two germline ends. The V gene's germline CDR1 is SGHTA and CDR2 FQGNSA. The CDR3 is CASSLDSNTEAFF. The CDR3 coding sequence is TGTGCCAGCAGCCTTGATTCGAACACTGAAGCTTTCTTT.

This clone was detected once. J is TRBJ2-1 and V is TRBV12-3 or TRBV12-4; either TRBD1 or TRBD2 may fit D (5 bases each). This CDR3 spans 12 amino acids. Trimming stripped 3 bases from V and 9 bases from J, with 9 bases between. CDR3 in DNA: TGTGCCAGCAGTTTTGCCGGGGCTGAGCAGTTCTTC. Protein product: CASSFAGAEQFF.

The chain couples TRBV25-1 to TRBJ1-5; D is possibly TRBD1 (5 bases). There are 14 residues in the CDR3. Germline CDR1 is MGHDK and CDR2 is SYGVNS. V was trimmed by 4 bases and J by 4 bases, leaving 11 bases between them. Here the CDR3 reads CASSVTGGNQPQHF. CDR3 bases: TGTGCCAGCAGTGTAACAGGAGGTAATCAGCCCCAGCATTTT.

This clone was observed a few times. V gene TRBV7-2 combines with J gene TRBJ1-2; weak D call: TRBD1 (6 bases). The length of the CDR3 is 14 residues. Trimming removed 5 bases from V and 7 bases from J, with 17 bases in between. Germline CDR1 reads SGHTA; CDR2 reads FQGNSA. In DNA form, the CDR3 reads TGTGCCAGCAGCCCACGGCGGGGGGCTGGTGGCTACACCTTC. Its translation is CASSPRRGAGGYTF. The full variable domain, its missing parts supplied by reference TRBV7-2 and TRBJ1-2, is GAGVSQSPSNKVTEKGKDVELRCDPISGHTALYWYRQSLGQGLEFLIYFQGNSAPDKSGLPSDRFSAERTGGSVSTLTIQRTQQEDSAVYLCASSPRRGAGGYTFGSGTRLTVV.

The chain employs TRBV4-1 and TRBJ2-3; TRBD1 might be the D (6 bases). The CDR3 loop spans 15 amino acids. Germline CDR1 reads MGHRA; CDR2 reads YSYEKL. The ends were cut back, 2 bases at V and 2 bases at J, with 11 bases in the middle. The CDR3 coding sequence is TGCGCCAGCAGCCAAACAGGGTTGGTCACAGATACGCAGTATTTT. Protein product: CASSQTGLVTDTQYF.

CDR3 loop: CASSLSPRDRAFF. The CDR3 nucleotides read TGTGCCAGCAGTCTATCCCCCAGGGATCGGGCTTTCTTT. The genes are TRBV28 and TRBJ1-1; the D gene is possibly TRBD1 (5 bases). The germline V gene has CDR1 MDHEN and CDR2 SYDVKM. The V and J ends lost 5 bases and 11 bases respectively, with 18 bases between them. This CDR3 is built from 13 residues.

The genes are TRBV5-4 and TRBJ2-5, with 7 bases lining up with TRBD1. J gave up 2 bases and V 9 bases, and 7 bases lay outside the gene matches. The germline V gene encodes CDR1 SGHNT and CDR2 YYREEE (reference sequence). This CDR3 spans 13 amino acids. The CDR3 here is CATRDRTQETQYF. The DNA of the CDR3 is TGTGCCACCAGGGACAGAACTCAAGAGACCCAGTACTTC.

The chain is built from TRBV5-1 and TRBJ1-3; a weak D match, TRBD1 (6 bases). CDR1 and CDR2 (germline): SGHRS, YFSETQ. The CDR3 totals 17 residues. Between the trimmed V and J ends, which lost 1 base and 0 bases, there was a span of 14 bases. Written as DNA, the CDR3 is TGCGCCAGCAGCTTGAATCAACAGGGTTCCTCTGGAAACACCATATATTTT. Amino acid sequence: CASSLNQQGSSGNTIYF.

This clone has only one observation. The chain recombines TRBV6-5 with TRBJ1-2, with D unclear. The CDR3 runs 14 residues. Germline assignment: CDR1 MNHEY and CDR2 SVGAGI. With 6 bases removed from V and 1 base from J, the gap between germline ends came to 12 bases. CDR3 nucleotide sequence: TGTGCCAGCAGGGGAGACACAAGTAACTATGGCTACACCTTC. It codes for CASRGDTSNYGYTF.

This clone was detected only a few times. The chain recombines TRBV7-9 with TRBJ2-7; TRBD1 or TRBD2 may be the D gene (6 bases each). The V gene lost 1 base and the J gene lost 3 bases, with 13 bases spanning the gap. This CDR3 spans 15 amino acids. From germline, CDR1 is SEHNR and CDR2 FQNEAQ (reference sequence). DNA for the CDR3: TGTGCCAGCAGCTTAGGTCGCAGGGGAGGCTACGAGCAGTACTTC. It encodes CASSLGRRGGYEQYF.

The V call is TRBV19, the J call TRBJ2-7; the match to TRBD1 covers 12 bases. V was pared by 5 bases and J by 6 bases, with 8 bases of the junction left unmatched. Looked up from germline, CDR1 is LNHDA and CDR2 is SQIVND (reference sequence). CDR3 length: 15 residues. This chain's CDR3 is CASSLLGTGGGEQYF. CDR3 DNA: TGTGCCAGTAGTTTACTGGGGACAGGGGGCGGCGAGCAGTACTTC.

This rearrangement joins TRBV6-5 to TRBJ2-5; a possible D gene is TRBD2 (5 bases). The CDR3 runs to 13 residues. The V gene's germline CDR1 is MNHEY and CDR2 SVGAGI. V lost 5 bases, J lost 6 bases, and 13 bases lay in between. The CDR3 sequence: CASSRGLRQTQYF. In DNA form, the CDR3 reads TGTGCCAGCAGTCGTGGACTGCGACAGACCCAGTACTTC.

This chain uses TRBV3-1 (or the pseudogene TRBV3-2) with TRBJ1-2; D gene unclear. This CDR3 is 15 amino acids long. The germline CDR1 and CDR2 sequences are LGHDT and YNNKEL (reference sequence). Trimming removed 0 bases at V and 4 bases at J, with 12 bases between. The CDR3 reads CASSQDVQVAYGYTF. The CDR3, as DNA: TGTGCCAGCAGCCAAGATGTCCAGGTAGCCTATGGCTACACCTTC.

The chain has TRBV6-5 and TRBJ1-5; 7 bases agree with TRBD1. The CDR3 covers 14 residues. The V segment lost 6 bases and the J segment 6 bases; nucleotides outside the gene matches: 8. Germline assignment: CDR1 MNHEY and CDR2 SVGAGI. The CDR3 protein is CASSPDREGQPQHF. The CDR3 coding sequence is TGTGCCAGCAGCCCCGACAGGGAGGGTCAGCCCCAGCATTTT.

The V call is TRBV19, the J call TRBJ2-1; the match to TRBD1 covers 7 bases. The ends lost 4 bases at V and 4 bases at J; junction bases unmatched: 10. CDR3 length equals 16 residues. Germline V gene data show CDR1 as LNHDA and CDR2 as SQIVND (reference sequence). CDR3 nucleotides: TGTGCCAGTAGTAGGACCCGGGACAGAGCTTACAATGAGCAGTTCTTC. Protein: CASSRTRDRAYNEQFF.

The V and J genes are TRBV2 and TRBJ2-1; 7 bases are a match to TRBD1. Germline CDR1 reads SNHLY; CDR2 reads FYNNEI. CDR3 length: 14 residues. Trimming at V came to 4 bases and at J to 7 bases, leaving 7 bases not matched to a gene. CDR3 protein: CASSGRDRENEQFF. The CDR3 coding sequence is TGTGCCAGCAGTGGTCGTGACAGGGAGAATGAGCAGTTCTTC.

The chain recombines TRBV7-9 with TRBJ1-1, with D possibly TRBD1 on 6 matching bases. The CDR3 extends over 13 amino acids. V was clipped by 5 bases and J by 7 bases, with 14 bases between them. The germline CDR1 and CDR2 sequences are SEHNR and FQNEAQ (reference sequence). CDR3 protein: CASSILDRGEAFF. The DNA for the CDR3 is TGTGCCAGCAGCATATTGGACAGAGGTGAAGCTTTCTTT.

The CDR3 nucleotides read TGTGCCAGCAGCTTTGTCCGGGGATATAATTCACCCCTCCACTTT. Translation: CASSFVRGYNSPLHF. The genes are TRBV7-2 and TRBJ1-6; D is undetermined. V lost 3 bases to trimming and J lost 4 bases, with 10 bases between them. CDR1 and CDR2 from the germline V gene are SGHTA and FQGNSA. The CDR3 length is 15 residues.